The 8 T cell receptor beta chains listed next were all sequenced from one sample in a study of blood T cell repertoires in COVID-19. Sequencing was performed with immunoSEQ multiplex PCR; in TCRdb, only in-frame clones are kept and a portion is missing. The sample includes 200,000 to 250,000 clones, 80% to 95% seen only once; the top ten take over 0.75%. Sequences were obtained from peripheral blood. The origin of the receptors is a man aged 55-75 years with COVID-19, enrolled during active disease.

The chain joins TRBV5-6 to TRBJ2-1; 9 bases are a match to TRBD2. J gave up 6 bases and V 4 bases, and 11 bases lay outside the gene matches. Germline CDR1 reads SGHDT; CDR2 reads YYEEEE. This CDR3 has 16 amino acids. The CDR3 bases are TGTGCCAGCAGCCCGAGAAGTAAGCGGGGGGCCAATGAGCAGTTCTTC. Translation gives CASSPRSKRGANEQFF.

The rearrangement links TRBV7-2 to TRBJ2-3; D gene unclear. CDR1 and CDR2 from the germline V gene are SGHTA and FQGNSA. The CDR3 consists of 12 residues. V lost 4 bases and J 2 bases, leaving 4 bases between the germline ends. The CDR3 nucleotides read TGTGCCAGCAGCTCCTACACAGATACGCAGTATTTT. Protein sequence: CASSSYTDTQYF. The full variable domain, rest sourced from reference TRBV7-2 and TRBJ2-3, is GAGVSQSPSNKVTEKGKDVELRCDPISGHTALYWYRQSLGQGLEFLIYFQGNSAPDKSGLPSDRFSAERTGGSVSTLTIQRTQQEDSAVYLCASSSYTDTQYFGPGTRLTVL.

This chain uses TRBV6-5 with TRBJ2-2; D is possibly TRBD1 (6 bases). Deletions cut 4 bases from V and 5 bases from J, with 14 bases between. The CDR3 spans 15 residues. The V gene's germline CDR1 is MNHEY and CDR2 SVGAGI. In DNA, the CDR3 is TGTGCCAGCAGTTCACCGGGACAACTTACCGGGGAGCTGTTTTTT. Translation: CASSSPGQLTGELFF.

The sample holds a few counts of this clone. V gene TRBV19 combines with J gene TRBJ1-4; the D is unclear. From germline, CDR1 is LNHDA and CDR2 SQIVND (reference sequence). The CDR3 runs 13 residues. Trimming took off 3 bases at V and 6 bases at J, with 8 bases between the two ends. This CDR3 is CASSIVRDEKLFF. The CDR3 nucleotides are TGTGCCAGTAGTATTGTCCGGGATGAAAAACTGTTTTTT.

This clone was detected only once. This rearrangement joins TRBV6-5 to TRBJ2-1; weak D call: TRBD1 (7 bases). CDR1 and CDR2 from the germline V gene are MNHEY and SVGAGI. The CDR3 covers 14 residues. Trimming removed 5 bases at V and 4 bases at J, with 12 bases between. CDR3 bases: TGTGCCAGCAGTCGACAGGGAGGATACAATGAGCAGTTCTTC. The encoded protein is CASSRQGGYNEQFF.

The rearrangement joins TRBV6-4 to TRBJ1-5, with D maybe TRBD1 (6 bases). The CDR3 is 13 amino acids. V was shortened by 2 bases and J by 6 bases, with 8 bases between the two germline ends. CDR1 and CDR2 from the germline V gene are MRHNA and SNTAGT. CDR3 nucleotide sequence: TGTGCCAGCAGTGACAGGGGGTCTCAGCCCCAGCATTTT. Translated: CASSDRGSQPQHF.

This clone was observed once. The V call is TRBV6-5, the J call TRBJ2-1, with 11 nucleotides matching TRBD2. CDR1 and CDR2 from the germline V gene are MNHEY and SVGAGI. The CDR3 is 16 residues long. The V and J ends lost 1 base and 7 bases, in that order; junction bases with no gene match: 6. The CDR3 here is CASSYLIAGGRNEQFF. CDR3 bases: TGTGCCAGCAGTTACTTGATAGCGGGGGGGCGTAATGAGCAGTTCTTC.

The genes are TRBV4-1 and TRBJ2-1, with 7 nucleotides matching TRBD1. Germline V gene sequence: CDR1 MGHRA, CDR2 YSYEKL. CDR3 length equals 15 residues. With V trimmed by 0 bases and J by 3 bases, 2 bases remained unmatched. The CDR3 region is CASSQDGTDYNEQFF. The CDR3 DNA reads as TGCGCCAGCAGCCAAGACGGGACAGACTACAATGAGCAGTTCTTC.